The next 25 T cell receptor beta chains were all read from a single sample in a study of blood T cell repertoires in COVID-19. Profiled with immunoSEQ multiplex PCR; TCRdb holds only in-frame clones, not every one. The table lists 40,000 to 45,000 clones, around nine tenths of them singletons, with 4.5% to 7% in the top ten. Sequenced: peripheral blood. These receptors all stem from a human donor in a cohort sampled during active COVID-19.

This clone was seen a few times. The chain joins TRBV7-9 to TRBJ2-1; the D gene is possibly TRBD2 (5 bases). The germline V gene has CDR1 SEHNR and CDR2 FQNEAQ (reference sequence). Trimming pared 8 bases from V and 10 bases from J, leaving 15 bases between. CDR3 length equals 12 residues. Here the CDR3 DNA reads TGTGCCAGCCCCCCCGGTTGGAGGGAGCAGTTCTTC. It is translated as CASPPGWREQFF.

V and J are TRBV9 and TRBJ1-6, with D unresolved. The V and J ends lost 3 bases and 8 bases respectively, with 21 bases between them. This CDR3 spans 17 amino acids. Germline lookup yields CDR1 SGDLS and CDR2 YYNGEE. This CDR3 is CASSGYHEIREDSPLHF. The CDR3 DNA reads TGTGCCAGCAGCGGGTACCATGAGATCCGGGAGGATTCACCCCTCCACTTT.

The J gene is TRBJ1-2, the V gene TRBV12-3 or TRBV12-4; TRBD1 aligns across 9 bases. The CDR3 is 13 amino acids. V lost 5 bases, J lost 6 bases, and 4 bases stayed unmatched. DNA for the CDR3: TGTGCCAGCAGTCGGACAGGGGAGAATGGCTACACCTTC. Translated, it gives CASSRTGENGYTF.

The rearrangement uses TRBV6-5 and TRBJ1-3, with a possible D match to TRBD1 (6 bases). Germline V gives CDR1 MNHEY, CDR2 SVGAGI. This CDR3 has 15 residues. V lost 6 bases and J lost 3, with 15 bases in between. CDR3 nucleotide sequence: TGTGCCAGCAGCGTCACAGGGAAGGGTGGAAACACCATATATTTT. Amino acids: CASSVTGKGGNTIYF.

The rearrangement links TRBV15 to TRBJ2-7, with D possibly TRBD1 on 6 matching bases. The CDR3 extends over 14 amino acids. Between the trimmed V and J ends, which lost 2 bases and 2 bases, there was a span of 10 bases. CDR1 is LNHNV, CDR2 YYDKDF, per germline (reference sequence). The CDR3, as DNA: TGTGCCACCAGCAGAAGGGGGAGCACCTACGAGCAGTACTTC. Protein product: CATSRRGSTYEQYF.

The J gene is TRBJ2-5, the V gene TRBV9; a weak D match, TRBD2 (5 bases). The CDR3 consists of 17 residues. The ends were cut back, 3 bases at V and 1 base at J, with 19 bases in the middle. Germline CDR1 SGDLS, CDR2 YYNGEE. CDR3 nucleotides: TGTGCCAGCAGCGCCACAGTCGGGGAATTTGGCCAAGAGACCCAGTACTTC. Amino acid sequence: CASSATVGEFGQETQYF.

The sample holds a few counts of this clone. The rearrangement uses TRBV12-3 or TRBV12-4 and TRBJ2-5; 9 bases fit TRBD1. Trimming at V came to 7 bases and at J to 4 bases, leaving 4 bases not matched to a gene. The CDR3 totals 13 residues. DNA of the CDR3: TGTGCCAGCAAAGGGACAGGGCGAGAGACCCAGTACTTC. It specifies CASKGTGRETQYF.

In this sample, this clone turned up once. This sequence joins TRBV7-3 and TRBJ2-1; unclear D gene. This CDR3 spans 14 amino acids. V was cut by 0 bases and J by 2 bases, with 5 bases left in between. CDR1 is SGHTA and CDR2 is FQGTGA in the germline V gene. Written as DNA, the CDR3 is TGTGCCAGCAGCTTAACGGCTCCCTACAATGAGCAGTTCTTC. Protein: CASSLTAPYNEQFF.

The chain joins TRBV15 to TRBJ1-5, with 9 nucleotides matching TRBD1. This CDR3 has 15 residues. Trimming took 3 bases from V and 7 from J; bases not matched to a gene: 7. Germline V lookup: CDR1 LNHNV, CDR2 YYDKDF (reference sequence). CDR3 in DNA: TGTGCCACCAGCAGGGCCGGGACAGGGAACCAGCCCCAGCATTTT. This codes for CATSRAGTGNQPQHF.

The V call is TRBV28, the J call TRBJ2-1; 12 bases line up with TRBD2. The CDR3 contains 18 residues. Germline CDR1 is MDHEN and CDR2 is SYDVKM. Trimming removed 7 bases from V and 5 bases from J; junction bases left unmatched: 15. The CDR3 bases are TGTGCCAGCATCATGACCGGACTAGCGGGGCCCCTTCACAATGAGCAGTTCTTC. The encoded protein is CASIMTGLAGPLHNEQFF.

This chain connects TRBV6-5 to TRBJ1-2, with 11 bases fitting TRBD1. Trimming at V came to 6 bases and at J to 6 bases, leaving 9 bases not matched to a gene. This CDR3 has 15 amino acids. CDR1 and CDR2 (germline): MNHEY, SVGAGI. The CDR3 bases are TGTGCCAGCAGCTCGGACAGGGGGCGCGGGAATGGCTACACCTTC. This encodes CASSSDRGRGNGYTF.

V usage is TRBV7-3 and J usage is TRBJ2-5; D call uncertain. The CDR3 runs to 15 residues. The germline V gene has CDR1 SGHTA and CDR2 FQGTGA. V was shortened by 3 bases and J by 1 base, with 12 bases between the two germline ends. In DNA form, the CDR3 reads TGTGCCAGCAGCTTCGGGTTTGGATCCCAAGAGACCCAGTACTTC. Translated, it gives CASSFGFGSQETQYF. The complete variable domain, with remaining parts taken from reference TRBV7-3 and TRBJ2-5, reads GAGVSQTPSNKVTEKGKYVELRCDPISGHTALYWYRQSLGQGPEFLIYFQGTGAADDSGLPNDRFFAVRPEGSVSTLKIQRTERGDSAVYLCASSFGFGSQETQYFGPGTRLLVL.

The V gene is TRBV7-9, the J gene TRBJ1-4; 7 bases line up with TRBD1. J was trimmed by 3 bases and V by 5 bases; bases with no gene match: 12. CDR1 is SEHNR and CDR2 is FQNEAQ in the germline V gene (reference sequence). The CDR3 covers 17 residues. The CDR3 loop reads CASSPRPIRGPNEKLFF. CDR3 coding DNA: TGTGCCAGCAGCCCCCGGCCCATAAGGGGGCCTAATGAAAAACTGTTTTTT.

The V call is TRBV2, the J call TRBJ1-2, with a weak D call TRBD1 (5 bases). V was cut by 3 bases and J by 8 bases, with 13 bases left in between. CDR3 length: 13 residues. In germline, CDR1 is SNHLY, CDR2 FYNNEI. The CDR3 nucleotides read TGTGCCAGCAGTGATTGGGGGGAATCCGGCTACACCTTC. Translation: CASSDWGESGYTF.

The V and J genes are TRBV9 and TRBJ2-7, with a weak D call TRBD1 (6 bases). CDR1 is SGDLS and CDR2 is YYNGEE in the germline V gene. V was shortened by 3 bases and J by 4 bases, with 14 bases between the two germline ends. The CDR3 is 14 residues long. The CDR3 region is CASSGGAGAYEQYF. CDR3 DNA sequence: TGTGCCAGCAGCGGAGGGGCAGGGGCTTACGAGCAGTACTTC.

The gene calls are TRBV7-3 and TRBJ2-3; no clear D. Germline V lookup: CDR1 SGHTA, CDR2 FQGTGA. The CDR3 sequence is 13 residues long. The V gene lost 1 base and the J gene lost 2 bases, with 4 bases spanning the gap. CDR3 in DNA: TGTGCCAGCAGCTTAATTAACACAGATACGCAGTATTTT. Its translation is CASSLINTDTQYF.

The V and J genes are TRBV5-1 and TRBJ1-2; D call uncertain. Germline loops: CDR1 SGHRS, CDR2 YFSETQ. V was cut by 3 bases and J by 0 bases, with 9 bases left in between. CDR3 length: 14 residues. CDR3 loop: CASSSGSANYGYTF. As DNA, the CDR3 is TGCGCCAGCAGCTCGGGGTCTGCTAACTATGGCTACACCTTC.

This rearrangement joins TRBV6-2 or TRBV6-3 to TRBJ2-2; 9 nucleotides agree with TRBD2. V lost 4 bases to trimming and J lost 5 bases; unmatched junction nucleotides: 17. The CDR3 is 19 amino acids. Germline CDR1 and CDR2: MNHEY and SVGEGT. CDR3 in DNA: TGTGCCAGCAGTTCCGAGTCAGCGAGACTAGCGGCAAGAACCGGGGAGCTGTTTTTT. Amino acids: CASSSESARLAARTGELFF.

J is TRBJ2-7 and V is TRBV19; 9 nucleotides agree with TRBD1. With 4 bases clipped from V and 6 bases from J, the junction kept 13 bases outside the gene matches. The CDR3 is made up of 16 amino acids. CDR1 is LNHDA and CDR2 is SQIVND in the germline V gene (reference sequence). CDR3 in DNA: TGTGCCAGTAGTAAGGTAATCGGGACAGGGATATCCGAGCAGTACTTC. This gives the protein CASSKVIGTGISEQYF.

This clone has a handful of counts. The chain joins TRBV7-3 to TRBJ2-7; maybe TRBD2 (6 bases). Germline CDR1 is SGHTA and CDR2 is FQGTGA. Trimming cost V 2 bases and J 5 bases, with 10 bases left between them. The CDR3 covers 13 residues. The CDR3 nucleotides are TGTGCCAGCAGCTTATCTCCGGGGGACGAGCAGTACTTC. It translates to CASSLSPGDEQYF. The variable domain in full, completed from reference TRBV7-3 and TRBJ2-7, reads GAGVSQTPSNKVTEKGKYVELRCDPISGHTALYWYRQSLGQGPEFLIYFQGTGAADDSGLPNDRFFAVRPEGSVSTLKIQRTERGDSAVYLCASSLSPGDEQYFGPGTRLTVT.

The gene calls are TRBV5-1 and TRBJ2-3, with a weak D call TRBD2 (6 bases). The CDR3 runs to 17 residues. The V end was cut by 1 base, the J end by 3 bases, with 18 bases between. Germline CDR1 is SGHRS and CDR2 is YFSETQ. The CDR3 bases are TGCGCCAGCAGCTTGTTTCCAGCGGGCTATCCTACAGATACGCAGTATTTT. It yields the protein CASSLFPAGYPTDTQYF.

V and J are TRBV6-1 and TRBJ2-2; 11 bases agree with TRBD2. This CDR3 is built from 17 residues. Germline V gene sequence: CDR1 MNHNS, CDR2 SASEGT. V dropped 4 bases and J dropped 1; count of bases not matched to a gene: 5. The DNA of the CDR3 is TGTGCCAGCAGTGCGGGACTAGCGGACCAGAACACCGGGGAGCTGTTTTTT. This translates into CASSAGLADQNTGELFF.

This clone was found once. As DNA, the CDR3 is TGTGCCAGCAGTGGGAGCAGCGGGGTAAATGAGCAGTTCTTC. It is translated as CASSGSSGVNEQFF. The chain has TRBV28 and TRBJ2-1; 7 nucleotides align to TRBD2. With 5 bases clipped from V and 7 bases from J, the junction kept 8 bases outside the gene matches. Germline CDR1 reads MDHEN; CDR2 reads SYDVKM. The CDR3 runs 14 residues.

The CDR3 DNA reads as TGTGCCAGCAGCCCCAGGCGACAGGGGGCGAACACCGGGGAGCTGTTTTTT. It encodes CASSPRRQGANTGELFF. The chain carries TRBV7-9 and TRBJ2-2; 9 nucleotides agree with TRBD1. Germline CDR1 is SEHNR and CDR2 is FQNEAQ (reference sequence). The trim removed 5 bases at V and 0 bases at J, leaving 7 bases unmatched. The CDR3 covers 17 residues.

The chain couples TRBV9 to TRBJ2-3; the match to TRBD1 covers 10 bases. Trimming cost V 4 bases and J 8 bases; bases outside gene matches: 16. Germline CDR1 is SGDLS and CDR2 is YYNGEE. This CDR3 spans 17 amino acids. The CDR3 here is CASSKTWGQGRLGTQYF. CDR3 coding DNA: TGTGCCAGCAGCAAGACGTGGGGACAGGGGAGACTGGGTACGCAGTATTTT. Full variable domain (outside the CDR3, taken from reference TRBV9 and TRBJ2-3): DSGVTQTPKHLITATGQRVTLRCSPRSGDLSVYWYQQSLDQGLQFLIQYYNGEERAKGNILERFSAQQFPDLHSELNLSSLELGDSALYFCASSKTWGQGRLGTQYFGPGTRLTVL.